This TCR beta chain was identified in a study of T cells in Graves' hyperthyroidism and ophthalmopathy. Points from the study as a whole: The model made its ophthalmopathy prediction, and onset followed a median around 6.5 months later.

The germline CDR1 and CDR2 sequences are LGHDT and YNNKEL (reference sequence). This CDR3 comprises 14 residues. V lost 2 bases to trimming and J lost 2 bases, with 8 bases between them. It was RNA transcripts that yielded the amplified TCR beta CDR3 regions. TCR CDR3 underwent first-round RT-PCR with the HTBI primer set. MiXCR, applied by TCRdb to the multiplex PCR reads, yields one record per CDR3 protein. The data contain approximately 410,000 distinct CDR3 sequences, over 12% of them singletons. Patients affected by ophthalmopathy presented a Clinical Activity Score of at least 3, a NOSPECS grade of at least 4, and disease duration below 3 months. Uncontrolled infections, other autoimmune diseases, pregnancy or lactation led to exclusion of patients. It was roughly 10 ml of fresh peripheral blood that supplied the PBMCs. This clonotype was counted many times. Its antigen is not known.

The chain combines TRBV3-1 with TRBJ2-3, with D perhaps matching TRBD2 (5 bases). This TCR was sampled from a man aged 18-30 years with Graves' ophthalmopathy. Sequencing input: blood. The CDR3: CASSQMTNTDTQYF. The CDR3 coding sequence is TGTGCCAGCAGCCAAATGACTAACACAGATACGCAGTATTTT.